A single sample gave rise to the 17 T cell receptor beta chains below, sequenced in a study of shared clonotypes between healthy human individuals. TCRdb keeps only in-frame clones here, not all; method: immunoSEQ multiplex PCR. The sample contains about 1.1 million clones, 70% to 80% of which appear only once. Input material: memory CD4+ T cells from PBMCs. Noted subset: CD45RA-negative fraction. These receptors all stem from a man in his late teens or twenties in good health. Some clones in this sample may be carry-over from other donors' samples.

This clone was counted between two and nine times. The chain couples TRBV28 to TRBJ1-2, with no clear D. This CDR3 is built from 17 residues. V lost 5 bases to trimming and J lost 2 bases, with 21 bases between them. Germline lookup yields CDR1 MDHEN and CDR2 SYDVKM. CDR3 bases: TGTGCCAGCAGTCCAAGTACAGCCCAATTCTTGAACTATGGCTACACCTTC. Its protein product is CASSPSTAQFLNYGYTF.

Only a few counts were recorded for this clone. This chain connects TRBV28 to TRBJ1-3; 8 bases fit TRBD1. Germline CDR1 reads MDHEN; CDR2 reads SYDVKM. The CDR3 length is 14 residues. Germline trimming cut 6 bases from V and 4 bases from J; bases unmatched to any gene: 5. As DNA, the CDR3 is TGTGCCAGCAGGCTTCAGGGGGCGGGAAACACCATATATTTT. This gives the protein CASRLQGAGNTIYF.

This clone was recorded a few times. This chain uses TRBV27 with TRBJ2-1; D is unresolved. V lost 2 bases, J lost 0 bases, and 14 bases lay in between. The CDR3 sequence is 17 residues long. From germline, CDR1 is MNHEY and CDR2 SMNVEV (reference sequence). The CDR3 sequence is CASSLSPSRSSYNEQFF. DNA of the CDR3: TGTGCCAGCAGTTTAAGTCCCTCAAGGAGCTCCTACAATGAGCAGTTCTTC.

The V gene is TRBV28, the J gene TRBJ2-7, with 11 bases identical to TRBD1. Trimming at V came to 5 bases and at J to 3 bases, leaving 12 bases not matched to a gene. CDR3 length equals 17 residues. CDR1 is MDHEN, CDR2 SYDVKM, per germline. Written as DNA, the CDR3 is TGTGCCAGCAGTCCGATACCCGGGACAGGGGGGTACTACGAGCAGTACTTC. It translates to CASSPIPGTGGYYEQYF.

The chain is built from TRBV7-8 and TRBJ2-7; 8 nucleotides agree with TRBD2. The V gene end was trimmed by 3 bases and the J gene end by 3 bases; junction bases not matched to a gene: 7. The CDR3 covers 15 residues. CDR1 SGHVS and CDR2 FQNEAQ come from the germline V gene. The CDR3 reads CASSLLAGRNYEQYF. DNA for the CDR3: TGTGCCAGCAGCTTGTTAGCGGGACGAAACTACGAGCAGTACTTC.

The chain carries TRBV9 and TRBJ2-7; D is unclear. Trimming took 4 bases from V and 2 from J, leaving 16 bases between them. Germline lookup yields CDR1 SGDLS and CDR2 YYNGEE. The CDR3 length is 15 residues. Here the CDR3 reads CASSPSSGRTYEQYF. In nucleotides, the CDR3 is TGTGCCAGCAGCCCCAGCTCAGGCCGCACCTACGAGCAGTACTTC.

With regard to this clone: This probably arose from a read error, given a far larger clone one base away. The V and J genes are TRBV2 and TRBJ2-1; 10 nucleotides match TRBD2. After removal of 5 bases from V and 4 bases from J, the junction contained 5 bases not matched to a gene. The CDR3 totals 15 residues. Germline V gives CDR1 SNHLY, CDR2 FYNNEI. The CDR3 sequence is CASSSGLAEYNEQFF. CDR3 bases: TGTGCCAGCAGTTCCGGACTAGCGGAATACAATGAGCAGTTCTTC.

The V call is TRBV11-2, the J call TRBJ2-1; D may be TRBD1 (6 bases). The CDR3 covers 16 residues. Germline assignment: CDR1 SGHAT and CDR2 FQNNGV. Trimming removed 0 bases at V and 3 bases at J, with 12 bases between. Here the CDR3 reads CASSLEETGSYNEQFF. The CDR3 nucleotides read TGTGCCAGCAGCTTAGAGGAGACAGGAAGCTACAATGAGCAGTTCTTC.

The chain combines TRBV29-1 with TRBJ2-5, with 7 bases fitting TRBD2. Judging by the DNA end, TRBJ2-7 fits better; the J call may be wrong. Germline assignment: CDR1 SQVTM and CDR2 ANQGSEA. The CDR3 sequence is 12 residues long. CDR3: CSVRQGLNEQYF. DNA for the CDR3: TGCAGCGTTCGGCAGGGACTAAACGAGCAGTACTTC.

The chain combines TRBV5-1 with TRBJ1-2; maybe TRBD1 (5 bases). This CDR3 comprises 14 residues. CDR1 and CDR2 (germline): SGHRS, YFSETQ. Trimming removed 4 bases at V and 4 bases at J, with 14 bases between. This CDR3 reads CASSVGGTIYGYTF. As DNA, the CDR3 is TGCGCCAGCAGCGTCGGCGGGACGATCTATGGCTACACCTTC.

The V gene is TRBV5-4, the J gene TRBJ2-5; 12 bases are shared with TRBD2. The junction had 7 bases not matched to a gene; V was cut back by 4 bases and J by 3 bases. This CDR3 is 16 amino acids long. Germline lookup yields CDR1 SGHNT and CDR2 YYREEE (reference sequence). The CDR3 DNA is TGTGCCAGCAGCCAGGGACTAGCGGGCGTAAAAGAGACCCAGTACTTC. Protein product: CASSQGLAGVKETQYF.

V gene TRBV5-1 combines with J gene TRBJ2-3; 9 nucleotides line up with TRBD1. V shed 2 bases, J shed 2 bases, and the junction held 6 bases outside the gene matches. CDR1 is SGHRS, CDR2 YFSETQ, per germline. The CDR3 runs to 16 residues. The CDR3: CASSLRGTGNTDTQYF. CDR3 DNA: TGCGCCAGCAGCTTAAGAGGGACAGGGAACACAGATACGCAGTATTTT. Complete variable domain (other parts from reference TRBV5-1 and TRBJ2-3): KAGVTQTPRYLIKTRGQQVTLSCSPISGHRSVSWYQQTPGQGLQFLFEYFSETQRNKGNFPGRFSGRQFSNSRSEMNVSTLELGDSALYLCASSLRGTGNTDTQYFGPGTRLTVL.

The V gene is TRBV7-2, the J gene TRBJ1-3; D uncertain. The V end was cut by 7 bases, the J end by 1 base, with 17 bases between. CDR3 length: 16 residues. The germline V gene has CDR1 SGHTA and CDR2 FQGNSA. Here the CDR3 reads CASTTWGGSSGNTIYF. CDR3 nucleotides: TGTGCCAGCACCACGTGGGGAGGGTCGTCTGGAAACACCATATATTTT. Using reference TRBV7-2 and TRBJ1-3 for the parts outside the CDR3, the full variable domain is GAGVSQSPSNKVTEKGKDVELRCDPISGHTALYWYRQSLGQGLEFLIYFQGNSAPDKSGLPSDRFSAERTGGSVSTLTIQRTQQEDSAVYLCASTTWGGSSGNTIYFGEGSWLTVV.

The chain carries TRBV6-5 and TRBJ1-5; D remains unclear. The length of the CDR3 is 15 residues. V was trimmed by 5 bases and J by 0 bases, leaving 11 bases between them. Per germline, CDR1 MNHEY and CDR2 SVGAGI. The CDR3 spells CASSRTAYSNQPQHF. The CDR3 coding sequence is TGTGCCAGCAGTCGGACCGCTTATAGCAATCAGCCCCAGCATTTT.

The chain couples TRBV18 to TRBJ1-2, with D perhaps matching TRBD1 (6 bases). Germline V CDR1 and CDR2: KGHSH, LQKENI. The CDR3 runs to 12 residues. V lost 5 bases to trimming and J lost 9 bases, with 13 bases between them. The CDR3 is CASSVQGRSYTF. Written as DNA, the CDR3 is TGTGCCAGCTCAGTACAGGGTAGGAGCTACACCTTC.

The chain uses TRBV9 and TRBJ2-5, with D unresolved. The J call may be incorrect, as the DNA end agrees better with TRBJ2-7. Germline CDR1 is SGDLS and CDR2 is YYNGEE. This CDR3 has 12 amino acids. The DNA of the CDR3 is TGTGCCAGCAGCCTAGAGTTTGGCGAGCAGTACTTC. Protein product: CASSLEFGEQYF.

V gene TRBV9 combines with J gene TRBJ2-1; 8 bases line up with TRBD1. The V gene's germline CDR1 is SGDLS and CDR2 YYNGEE. V dropped 0 bases and J dropped 6; count of bases not matched to a gene: 5. The CDR3 length is 15 residues. The CDR3 here is CASSVVAGTGNEQFF. CDR3 in DNA: TGTGCCAGCAGCGTAGTGGCAGGGACAGGCAATGAGCAGTTCTTC.